This T cell receptor (beta chain) was recovered during a study of cytomegalovirus exposure and HLA in healthy donors. This PCR relied on a set of 60 Vbeta primers and 13 Jbeta primers. Libraries were prepared by immunoSEQ multiplex PCR; TCRdb keeps only in-frame clonotypes and omits some of them. The sample includes some 200,000 clones, 75% to 85% of them seen just once. Trimming removed 1 base from V and 6 bases from J; junction bases left unmatched: 5. Germline loops: CDR1 MDHEN, CDR2 SYDVKM. This CDR3 is 15 amino acids long. Sequencing was carried out using PBMCs. V is TRBV28 and J is TRBJ1-3; 8 bases fit TRBD1. The receptor's source is a woman in her thirties or forties in good health and CMV-seronegative. The CDR3 DNA reads TGTGCCAGCAGTTTATACGGGACAGGACTAAACACCATATATTTT. Residues: CASSLYGTGLNTIYF. Full variable domain (outside the CDR3, taken from reference TRBV28 and TRBJ1-3): DVKVTQSSRYLVKRTGEKVFLECVQDMDHENMFWYRQDPGLGLRLIYFSYDVKMKEKGDIPEGYSVSREKKERFSLILESASTNQTSMYLCASSLYGTGLNTIYFGEGSWLTVV.